These 21 T cell receptor beta chains came from one sample sequenced in a study of Graves' ophthalmopathy and Graves' hyperthyroidism. Beta-chain TCR CDR3 regions were amplified from RNA transcripts. Amplification began with first-round RT-PCR using HTBI primers, then second-round multiplex PCR was performed. TCRdb ran MiXCR on the multiplex PCR reads and lists one entry per CDR3 protein. The sample includes around 1.1 million distinct CDR3 sequences, 36% seen only once; the top ten take around 10%. The sequenced sample was peripheral blood or thyroid tissue (not recorded which). All receptors come from an adult man with Graves' hyperthyroidism.

The V gene is TRBV5-4, the J gene TRBJ2-5; 13 bases are a match to TRBD2. Trimming took 5 bases from V and 6 from J; bases not matched to a gene: 4. Germline V gene lookup returns CDR1 SGHNT and CDR2 YYREEE (reference sequence). This CDR3 is built from 14 residues. The CDR3 DNA reads as TGTGCCAGCAGACTAGCGGGAGGGCCTAAGACCCAGTACTTC. As protein: CASRLAGGPKTQYF. The full variable domain, rest sourced from reference TRBV5-4 and TRBJ2-5, is ETGVTQSPTHLIKTRGQQVTLRCSSQSGHNTVSWYQQALGQGPQFIFQYYREEENGRGNFPPRFSGLQFPNYSSELNVNALELDDSALYLCASRLAGGPKTQYFGPGTRLLVL.

This clonotype showed up many times. The J gene is TRBJ1-2, the V gene TRBV29-1, with TRBD1 matching 8 bases. CDR3 length: 15 residues. Germline V gives CDR1 SQVTM, CDR2 ANQGSEA. V was clipped by 0 bases and J by 7 bases; unmatched bases: 10. The CDR3 sequence is CSVEDARTGSGGYTF. The CDR3 DNA reads as TGCAGCGTTGAAGACGCGCGGACAGGGAGTGGTGGCTACACCTTC.

In regard to this clonotype: A single base separates this from a much larger clone, so it may be a read error. The CDR3 spells CASSFRQALGYTF. CDR3 coding DNA: TGTGCCAGCAGCTTTAGGCAGGCCCTCGGCTACACCTTC. The chain joins TRBV5-6 to TRBJ1-2; no clear D. The CDR3 length is 13 residues. V was trimmed by 2 bases and J by 8 bases, leaving 13 bases between them. Looked up from germline, CDR1 is SGHDT and CDR2 is YYEEEE.

V gene TRBV5-1 combines with J gene TRBJ2-2; D is tentatively TRBD1 or TRBD2 (5 bases each). From germline, CDR1 is SGHRS and CDR2 YFSETQ. V dropped 0 bases and J dropped 2 bases, with 11 bases sitting between them. This CDR3 has 16 amino acids. The CDR3 sequence is CASSLERGVNTGELFF. The CDR3 DNA is TGCGCCAGCAGCTTGGAGAGGGGCGTTAACACCGGGGAGCTGTTTTTT.

V gene TRBV12-3 or TRBV12-4 combines with J gene TRBJ2-7; TRBD1 aligns across 8 bases. The CDR3 consists of 14 residues. V trimming: 6 bases; J trimming: 3 bases; junction bases outside the gene matches: 7. CDR3 residues: CASSRYRGIYEQYF. The CDR3 DNA reads TGTGCCAGCAGCAGGTACAGGGGGATCTACGAGCAGTACTTC.

This clonotype was found many times. The rearrangement links TRBV7-9 to TRBJ1-3, with D possibly matching TRBD1 (5 bases). CDR1 SEHNR and CDR2 FQNEAQ come from the germline V gene (reference sequence). This CDR3 comprises 15 residues. V lost 3 bases and J lost 3, with 12 bases in between. CDR3 nucleotide sequence: TGTGCCAGCAGCTTCCCGGACAATCGTGGAAACACCATATATTTT. Protein product: CASSFPDNRGNTIYF. The full variable domain, with the rest looked up from reference TRBV7-9 and TRBJ1-3, is DTGVSQNPRHKITKRGQNVTFRCDPISEHNRLYWYRQTLGQGPEFLTYFQNEAQLEKSRLLSDRFSAERPKGSFSTLEIQRTEQGDSAMYLCASSFPDNRGNTIYFGEGSWLTVV.

This clonotype has just one count. V gene TRBV7-9 combines with J gene TRBJ2-7; TRBD2 might be the D (6 bases). With 4 bases removed from V and 0 bases from J, the gap between germline ends came to 16 bases. The CDR3 length is 16 residues. The germline CDR1 and CDR2 sequences are SEHNR and FQNEAQ (reference sequence). The CDR3 here is CASSSTTGESSYEQYF. The CDR3 DNA is TGTGCCAGCAGCTCGACCACGGGGGAAAGCTCCTACGAGCAGTACTTC.

This clonotype was detected ten times or more. An end of the junction does not agree with germline; a read error may underlie this. This sequence joins TRBV7-4 and TRBJ2-7; D may be TRBD1 (5 bases). The CDR3 has 12 amino acids. The germline gives CDR1 SGHVT, CDR2 SQSDAQ. In nucleotides, the CDR3 is TGTGCCAGCAGCTTAGGAGGCAGGGTTCTCCGTTTC. This codes for CASSLGGRVLRF.

The chain employs TRBV7-9 and TRBJ1-1; TRBD1 is a possible D gene (5 bases). The CDR3 runs to 13 residues. Looked up from germline, CDR1 is SEHNR and CDR2 is FQNEAQ (reference sequence). The V end lost 4 bases, the J end lost 10 bases, and 16 bases lay between the germline ends. CDR3 residues: CASSYGTDLRAFF. As DNA, the CDR3 is TGTGCCAGCAGCTACGGGACGGATCTTAGAGCTTTCTTT.

In this sample, this clonotype turned up a few times. The chain employs TRBV12-3 or TRBV12-4 and TRBJ2-2; D is uncertain. This CDR3 comprises 13 residues. Deletions cut 8 bases from V and 6 bases from J, with 13 bases between. This chain's CDR3 is CASAPDGPGELFF. Here the CDR3 DNA reads TGTGCCAGCGCTCCCGATGGCCCCGGGGAGCTGTTTTTT.

The chain couples TRBV19 to TRBJ1-4, with D perhaps TRBD1 (6 bases). CDR1 and CDR2 from the germline V gene are LNHDA and SQIVND (reference sequence). There are 14 residues in the CDR3. V lost 9 bases and J lost 1, with 12 bases in between. The CDR3 sequence: CASRQTGTNEKLFF. CDR3 nucleotides: TGTGCCAGCAGACAGACAGGAACTAATGAAAAACTGTTTTTT. Variable domain in full (rest from reference TRBV19 and TRBJ1-4): DGGITQSPKYLFRKEGQNVTLSCEQNLNHDAMYWYRQDPGQGLRLIYYSQIVNDFQKGDIAEGYSVSREKKESFPLTVTSAQKNPTAFYLCASRQTGTNEKLFFGSGTQLSVL.

V gene TRBV28 combines with J gene TRBJ1-5; D is ambiguous. Trimming stripped 3 bases from V and 1 base from J, with 4 bases between. In germline, CDR1 is MDHEN, CDR2 SYDVKM. The CDR3 totals 13 residues. Here the CDR3 reads CASSFESNQPQHF. For the CDR3, the DNA is TGTGCCAGCAGTTTTGAGAGCAATCAGCCCCAGCATTTT. Supplemented by reference TRBV28 and TRBJ1-5, the full variable domain reads DVKVTQSSRYLVKRTGEKVFLECVQDMDHENMFWYRQDPGLGLRLIYFSYDVKMKEKGDIPEGYSVSREKKERFSLILESASTNQTSMYLCASSFESNQPQHFGDGTRLSIL.

The sample holds a few counts of this clonotype. The J gene is TRBJ1-5, the V gene TRBV20-1; 7 bases line up with TRBD1. Trimming cost V 2 bases and J 0 bases; bases outside gene matches: 4. Germline V gives CDR1 DFQATT, CDR2 SNEGSKA (reference sequence). CDR3 length: 15 amino acids. The CDR3 is CSARRDRNSNQPQHF. The CDR3 DNA reads TGCAGTGCTAGAAGGGACAGAAATAGCAATCAGCCCCAGCATTTT.

The rearrangement joins TRBV2 to TRBJ1-6; unclear D gene. Deletions cut 4 bases from V and 10 bases from J, with 14 bases between. Germline loops: CDR1 SNHLY, CDR2 FYNNEI. The CDR3 consists of 14 residues. The CDR3 loop reads CASSGTHRESPLHF. The CDR3 DNA reads TGTGCCAGCAGTGGAACGCACCGGGAATCACCCCTCCACTTT.

The chain links TRBV7-2 to TRBJ1-3; weak D call: TRBD1 (5 bases). The CDR3 is 15 amino acids. Trimming cost V 5 bases and J 0 bases, with 11 bases left between them. CDR1 is SGHTA and CDR2 is FQGNSA in the germline V gene. CDR3 in amino acids: CASSPDRISGNTIYF. The CDR3 DNA is TGTGCCAGCAGCCCCGACAGAATCTCTGGAAACACCATATATTTT.

In this sample, this clonotype turned up many times. The rearrangement joins TRBV7-4 to TRBJ1-1; weak D call: TRBD1 (5 bases). This CDR3 is built from 16 residues. Germline loops: CDR1 SGHVT, CDR2 SQSDAQ. V was pared by 3 bases and J by 5 bases, with 19 bases between. This CDR3 reads CASSFGRGGQWTEAFF. CDR3 sequence (DNA): TGTGCCAGCAGCTTTGGGAGGGGAGGCCAATGGACTGAAGCTTTCTTT.

This clonotype appeared many times. The rearrangement joins TRBV20-1 to TRBJ1-3, with D hard to call. Germline V gives CDR1 DFQATT, CDR2 SNEGSKA (reference sequence). The CDR3 is 12 amino acids. Trimming removed 5 bases from V and 9 bases from J, with 14 bases in between. CDR3 nucleotide sequence: TGCAGTGCTGGTGAGCGTGACCGCACCATATATTTT. Translated: CSAGERDRTIYF.

This clonotype has just one count. The chain is built from TRBV4-3 and TRBJ1-5; tentatively, D is TRBD1 (6 bases). Looked up from germline, CDR1 is LGHNA and CDR2 is YSLEER. V was trimmed by 1 base and J by 2 bases, leaving 15 bases between them. The CDR3 sequence is 17 residues long. The CDR3 DNA sequence: TGCGCCAGCAGCCAAGTCGTTTCGGGGGCTGGCAATCAGCCCCAGCATTTT. Translation gives CASSQVVSGAGNQPQHF.

This clonotype was seen a handful of times. This chain uses TRBV5-1 with TRBJ2-5, with TRBD2 identical over 8 bases. V lost 3 bases, J lost 0 bases, and 7 bases stayed unmatched. In germline, CDR1 is SGHRS, CDR2 YFSETQ. The CDR3 totals 16 residues. In DNA, the CDR3 is TGCGCCAGCAGCTCCCGACTAGCGAATTACCAAGAGACCCAGTACTTC. Translated: CASSSRLANYQETQYF.

This clonotype has at least ten counts. The V call is TRBV7-9, the J call TRBJ1-2, with unresolved D. V was clipped by 4 bases and J by 8 bases, with 11 bases between them. In germline, CDR1 is SEHNR, CDR2 FQNEAQ (reference sequence). The CDR3 sequence is 12 residues long. This CDR3 reads CASSYPMGGYTF. CDR3 sequence (DNA): TGTGCCAGCAGCTACCCTATGGGGGGCTACACCTTC.

This clonotype occurred many times. CDR3 nucleotides: TGTGCCATCAGTGAGTCGGGGCAGTCGTTCGCGAACACCGGGGAGCTGTTTTTT. Amino acid sequence: CAISESGQSFANTGELFF. The V gene is TRBV10-3, the J gene TRBJ2-2; D possibly corresponds to TRBD1 (5 bases). The CDR3 totals 18 residues. Germline-derived CDR1 and CDR2 are ENHRY and SYGVKD. V was trimmed by 0 bases and J by 0 bases, leaving 14 bases between them.